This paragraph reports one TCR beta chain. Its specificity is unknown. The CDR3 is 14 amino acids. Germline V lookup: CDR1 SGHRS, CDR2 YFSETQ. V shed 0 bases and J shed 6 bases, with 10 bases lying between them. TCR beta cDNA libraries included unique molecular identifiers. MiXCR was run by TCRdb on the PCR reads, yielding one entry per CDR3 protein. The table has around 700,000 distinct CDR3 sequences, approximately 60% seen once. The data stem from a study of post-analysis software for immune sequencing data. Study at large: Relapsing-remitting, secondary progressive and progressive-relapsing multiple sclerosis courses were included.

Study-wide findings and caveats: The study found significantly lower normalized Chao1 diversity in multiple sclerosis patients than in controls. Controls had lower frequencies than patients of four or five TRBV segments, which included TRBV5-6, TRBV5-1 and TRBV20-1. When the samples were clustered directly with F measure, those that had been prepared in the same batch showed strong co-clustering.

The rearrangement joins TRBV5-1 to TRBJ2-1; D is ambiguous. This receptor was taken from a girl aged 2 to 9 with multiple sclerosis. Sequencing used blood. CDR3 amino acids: CASSLGASPNEQFF. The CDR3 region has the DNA TGCGCCAGCAGCTTGGGCGCCTCCCCCAATGAGCAGTTCTTC.